This TCR beta chain is from a study of blood T cell repertoires in COVID-19. Profiled with immunoSEQ multiplex PCR; TCRdb holds only in-frame clones, not every one. The table shows roughly 60,000 clones, with approximately 90% occurring only once. The CDR3 runs 16 residues. Germline loops: CDR1 SGHDT, CDR2 YYEEEE. The germline V and J ends were trimmed by 3 bases and 0 bases, with 12 bases remaining between them. This chain connects TRBV5-6 to TRBJ2-2; TRBD2 might be the D (5 bases). The material sequenced was peripheral blood. This sequence originates from a woman aged 80 or over with active COVID-19. The CDR3 bases are TGTGCCAGCAGCTGGGGTCCTAGCACGAACACCGGGGAGCTGTTTTTT. Its translation is CASSWGPSTNTGELFF.